The entry that follows covers one TCR beta chain sequence. The length of the CDR3 is 15 residues. V shed 8 bases and J shed 0 bases, with 16 bases lying between them. Germline V gives CDR1 MNHEY, CDR2 SMNVEV (reference sequence). Profiled with immunoSEQ multiplex PCR; TCRdb holds only in-frame clones, not every one. The sample consists of under 95,000 clones, about 95% of them appearing once. This sample was taken from a study of technical replicates of blood from a handful of donors. Sequences were obtained from T cells isolated from PBMCs. This receptor was taken from a human donor in good health. The chain employs TRBV27 and TRBJ2-5; D gene unclear. For the CDR3, the DNA is TGTGCCAGCCGCGCCCTCGAGAACCACCAAGAGACCCAGTACTTC. Translated, it gives CASRALENHQETQYF.